One T cell receptor beta chain is described in this entry. This sample is drawn from a study of beta chain features in type 1 diabetes. As every portion of the isolated RNA was reverse transcribed, the sequencing read expressed TCRB transcripts. The assay was immunoSEQ multiplex PCR, and TCRdb's table has in-frame clones only and misses some. The sample contains 30,000 to 40,000 clones, almost 65% of which appear only once. This TCR derives from a woman in her twenties or thirties in good health. Input material: Tregs from blood.

CDR3 coding DNA: TGTGCCAGCAGCTTAGAACTAGCGGATTTCTCCTACGAGCAGTACTTC. Translating gives CASSLELADFSYEQYF. The rearrangement uses TRBV7-2 and TRBJ2-7; TRBD2 agrees at 8 bases. V shed 1 base, J shed 0 bases, and the junction held 5 bases outside the gene matches. This CDR3 contains 16 residues. Germline lookup yields CDR1 SGHTA and CDR2 FQGNSA.